This T cell receptor beta chain comes out of a study of blood T cell repertoires in COVID-19. As for the study in general: Italy, Spain and the United States were the sources of the convalescent and acute COVID-19 samples. Sample material is recorded as cDNA or gDNA derived from T cells, B-cell-depleted T cells, or PBMCs.

Germline-derived CDR1 and CDR2 are SGHTA and FQGNSA. Trimming pared 1 base from V and 7 bases from J, leaving 14 bases between. The CDR3 loop spans 15 amino acids. This clone has a single count. Authors' methods: Estimates of nucleated cell counts were drawn from the amplification of reference gene primers. TCRdb's copy holds only in-frame clones and misses some; the assay was immunoSEQ multiplex PCR. V and J calls and clone size follow that table, whereas D and trimming were derived from the DNA. The table lists fewer than 200,000 clones, under 85% of them singletons. The origin of this receptor is a man in his fifties or sixties who had recovered from COVID-19. Input material: peripheral blood. This chain uses TRBV7-2 with TRBJ2-1; D perhaps matches TRBD1 (6 bases). Here the CDR3 DNA reads TGTGCCAGCAGCTTAGGCGGACAGTGGGTGAATGAGCAGTTCTTC. Translating gives CASSLGGQWVNEQFF.